The 24 T cell receptor beta chains in this list originate from one sample, sequenced in a study of T cell responses to AZD1222 COVID-19 vaccine. Sequenced by immunoSEQ multiplex PCR; TCRdb stores in-frame clones only, minus some. This sample has 250,000 to 300,000 clones, with almost 95% found just once. The sequenced sample was peripheral blood, obtained 28 days after the second AZD1222 dose. These receptors all come from an adult who received the AZD1222 COVID-19 vaccine.

V and J are TRBV12-3 or TRBV12-4 and TRBJ2-5, with TRBD1 as a possible D gene (5 bases). This CDR3 has 13 residues. The V end was cut by 5 bases, the J end by 7 bases, with 14 bases between. The CDR3 sequence is CASSPTGPGTQYF. The CDR3 nucleotides are TGTGCCAGCAGTCCTACAGGTCCTGGGACCCAGTACTTC.

This chain connects TRBV6-1 to TRBJ1-5; 7 nucleotides line up with TRBD1. The V segment lost 3 bases and the J segment 1 base; nucleotides outside the gene matches: 3. Germline CDR1 is MNHNS and CDR2 is SASEGT. The CDR3 consists of 15 residues. CDR3 residues: CASSDKGASNQPQHF. The CDR3 bases are TGTGCCAGCAGTGATAAGGGGGCAAGCAATCAGCCCCAGCATTTT.

V usage is TRBV7-2 and J usage is TRBJ2-3, with 13 bases lining up with TRBD2. The CDR3 is 17 residues long. With V trimmed by 1 base and J by 2 bases, 3 bases remained unmatched. Germline V gives CDR1 SGHTA, CDR2 FQGNSA. CDR3 DNA: TGTGCCAGCAGCTTAGACGGGACTAGCGGGATCACAGATACGCAGTATTTT. Translating gives CASSLDGTSGITDTQYF.

The chain combines TRBV28 with TRBJ2-7; the D gene is possibly TRBD2 (6 bases). Germline CDR1 is MDHEN and CDR2 is SYDVKM. The V end lost 3 bases, the J end lost 5 bases, and 20 bases lay between the germline ends. The CDR3 length is 16 residues. CDR3 residues: CASSFNGRGDYDEQYF. Written as DNA, the CDR3 is TGTGCCAGCAGTTTTAACGGGAGAGGGGATTATGACGAGCAGTACTTC.

The chain combines TRBV6-5 with TRBJ1-1; D is uncertain. CDR3 size: 11 residues. The V end lost 0 bases, the J end lost 6 bases, and 2 bases lay between the germline ends. The germline CDR1 and CDR2 sequences are MNHEY and SVGAGI. The DNA of the CDR3 is TGTGCCAGCAGTTACTCACCTGAAGCTTTCTTT. Encoded protein: CASSYSPEAFF.

The chain links TRBV2 to TRBJ2-1; D is possibly TRBD1 or TRBD2 (5 bases each). Germline-derived CDR1 and CDR2 are SNHLY and FYNNEI. V was shortened by 2 bases and J by 10 bases, with 9 bases between the two germline ends. The CDR3 is 12 amino acids. The CDR3, as DNA: TGTGCCAGCAGTGAACGGGGCGCCGAGCAGTTCTTC. This gives the protein CASSERGAEQFF. The variable domain in full, completed from reference TRBV2 and TRBJ2-1, reads EPEVTQTPSHQVTQMGQEVILRCVPISNHLYFYWYRQILGQKVEFLVSFYNNEISEKSEIFDDQFSVERPDGSNFTLKIRSTKLEDSAMYFCASSERGAEQFFGPGTRLTVL.

The V gene is TRBV27, the J gene TRBJ2-1, with D unclear. Germline CDR1 reads MNHEY; CDR2 reads SMNVEV (reference sequence). This CDR3 is built from 13 residues. With 0 bases removed from V and 11 bases from J, the gap between germline ends came to 11 bases. In nucleotides, the CDR3 is TGTGCCAGCAGTTTATCGGGTAGTGGGAAGCAGTTCTTC. This translates into CASSLSGSGKQFF.

The chain couples TRBV14 to TRBJ2-1; no clear D. Trimming stripped 0 bases from V and 6 bases from J, with 12 bases between. From germline, CDR1 is SGHDN and CDR2 FVKESK. The CDR3 sequence is 15 residues long. DNA of the CDR3: TGTGCCAGCAGCCAAGATCTGAACCGAGGCAATGAGCAGTTCTTC. Translating it yields CASSQDLNRGNEQFF.

The chain employs TRBV9 and TRBJ2-1; weak D call: TRBD2 (6 bases). Germline CDR1 SGDLS, CDR2 YYNGEE. The CDR3 runs 15 residues. Trimming removed 1 base at V and 7 bases at J, with 15 bases between. This CDR3 reads CASSVSSELWNEQFF. The CDR3 coding sequence is TGTGCCAGCAGCGTATCTAGCGAACTCTGGAATGAGCAGTTCTTC.

In its sample, this clone was seen once. The chain links TRBV5-1 to TRBJ1-2; TRBD1 aligns across 11 bases. Germline V lookup: CDR1 SGHRS, CDR2 YFSETQ. The trim removed 7 bases at V and 6 bases at J, leaving 11 bases unmatched. This CDR3 spans 15 amino acids. CDR3 amino acids: CASHPVGGQGDGYTF. In DNA, the CDR3 is TGCGCCAGCCACCCGGTCGGGGGACAGGGGGATGGCTACACCTTC.

This chain connects TRBV28 to TRBJ2-7, with 14 positions matching TRBD2. The CDR3 length is 16 residues. Per germline, CDR1 MDHEN and CDR2 SYDVKM. J lost 0 bases, V lost 5 bases, and 3 bases had no gene match. The CDR3: CASSGGLAGVSYEQYF. CDR3 bases: TGTGCCAGCAGTGGGGGACTAGCGGGGGTCTCCTACGAGCAGTACTTC.

The chain combines TRBV7-2 with TRBJ2-3; D is perhaps TRBD1 (5 bases). The CDR3 has 16 residues. The V end lost 5 bases, the J end lost 1 base, and 16 bases lay between the germline ends. Germline values: CDR1 SGHTA, CDR2 FQGNSA. The CDR3 sequence: CASSLVGWGGTDTQYF. CDR3 DNA: TGTGCCAGCAGCCTAGTGGGCTGGGGCGGCACAGATACGCAGTATTTT.

J is TRBJ2-7 and V is TRBV27, with 8 bases identical to TRBD1. The germline V gene has CDR1 MNHEY and CDR2 SMNVEV (reference sequence). V shed 6 bases, J shed 3 bases, and the junction held 4 bases outside the gene matches. CDR3 length equals 13 residues. Here the CDR3 reads CASSRTGNYEQYF. In DNA form, the CDR3 reads TGTGCCAGCAGCCGGACAGGGAACTACGAGCAGTACTTC.

The genes are TRBV7-3 and TRBJ2-1; D might be TRBD2 (6 bases). Germline loops: CDR1 SGHTA, CDR2 FQGTGA. This CDR3 has 17 residues. Between the trimmed V and J ends, which lost 5 bases and 0 bases, there was a span of 17 bases. Here the CDR3 reads CASSPGDTTASYNEQFF. CDR3 coding DNA: TGTGCCAGCAGCCCGGGGGATACGACAGCCTCCTACAATGAGCAGTTCTTC.

This clone was counted only a few times. The chain combines TRBV18 with TRBJ2-2; 10 bases fit TRBD2. CDR3 length: 16 residues. From germline, CDR1 is KGHSH and CDR2 LQKENI. The CDR3 protein is CATSTRTSGLSGELFF. The CDR3 bases are TGTGCTACCTCTACTCGGACTAGCGGCTTATCCGGGGAGCTGTTTTTT.

The count of this clone is one. The rearrangement links TRBV27 to TRBJ1-4; the D gene is possibly TRBD1 (6 bases). CDR1 is MNHEY and CDR2 is SMNVEV in the germline V gene (reference sequence). This CDR3 spans 16 amino acids. Trimming left V 3 bases short and J 11 bases short, with 22 bases between. CDR3 in amino acids: CASSFRAIGGANKLFF. The DNA of the CDR3 is TGTGCCAGCAGTTTTAGGGCAATCGGGGGCGCGAATAAACTGTTTTTT.

The CDR3: CASSKTAHRLNQPQHF. CDR3 DNA: TGTGCCAGCAGCAAGACAGCTCATCGCCTAAATCAGCCCCAGCATTTT. The genes are TRBV21-1 and TRBJ1-5; TRBD1 is the table's D call and was not checked against the DNA. TRBV21-1 is assigned pseudogene status. The CDR3 is made up of 16 amino acids.

V and J are TRBV6-5 and TRBJ2-5; D may match TRBD1 or TRBD2 (5 bases each). Trimming took 11 bases from V and 4 from J, leaving 20 bases between them. The germline V gene encodes CDR1 MNHEY and CDR2 SVGAGI. The CDR3 totals 14 residues. CDR3 loop: CASSHRAGRETQYF. CDR3 nucleotides: TGTGCCTCCTCACATAGAGCAGGGAGAGAGACCCAGTACTTC.

The chain employs TRBV11-2 and TRBJ1-2; D is perhaps TRBD1 (5 bases). CDR1 SGHAT and CDR2 FQNNGV come from the germline V gene. The CDR3 has 14 residues. V was trimmed by 0 bases and J by 4 bases, leaving 9 bases between them. The CDR3 region is CASSLDTGTYGYTF. The DNA for the CDR3 is TGTGCCAGCAGCTTAGATACGGGGACCTATGGCTACACCTTC.

This clone was seen only a few times. The chain carries TRBV19 and TRBJ2-7; TRBD1 aligns across 8 bases. This CDR3 contains 14 residues. The trim removed 3 bases at V and 6 bases at J, leaving 7 bases unmatched. The germline V gene has CDR1 LNHDA and CDR2 SQIVND (reference sequence). This CDR3 reads CASSINQGAGEQYF. The CDR3 bases are TGTGCCAGTAGTATTAATCAGGGGGCCGGCGAGCAGTACTTC.

This chain connects TRBV7-3 to TRBJ2-1, with TRBD2 matching 8 bases. CDR1 is SGHTA and CDR2 is FQGTGA in the germline V gene. The CDR3 runs to 15 residues. Trimming at V came to 1 base and at J to 7 bases, leaving 6 bases not matched to a gene. CDR3: CASSLIGGAPNEQFF. DNA of the CDR3: TGTGCCAGCAGCTTAATCGGGGGGGCCCCTAATGAGCAGTTCTTC.

This chain connects TRBV5-1 to TRBJ2-5, with D unclear. Trimming removed 4 bases from V and 1 base from J, with 11 bases in between. Germline V lookup: CDR1 SGHRS, CDR2 YFSETQ. The CDR3 spans 14 residues. CDR3 DNA: TGCGCCAGCAGCGCCGTTGGCAGCCAAGAGACCCAGTACTTC. As protein: CASSAVGSQETQYF.

The V call is TRBV9, the J call TRBJ2-1; perhaps TRBD2 as D (5 bases). The germline V gene encodes CDR1 SGDLS and CDR2 YYNGEE. V was trimmed by 3 bases and J by 1 base, leaving 20 bases between them. This CDR3 has 18 residues. CDR3 in DNA: TGTGCCAGCAGCGCCAGCGGTAGGAAACCAGAATCCTACAATGAGCAGTTCTTC. Translated: CASSASGRKPESYNEQFF.

This chain uses TRBV4-2 with TRBJ2-5; 7 positions agree with TRBD1. J was trimmed by 1 base and V by 3 bases; bases with no gene match: 2. This CDR3 has 14 residues. The V gene's germline CDR1 is LGHNA and CDR2 YNFKEQ. The CDR3 region has the DNA TGTGCCAGCAGCCACCGGACAGGCCAAGAGACCCAGTACTTC. Translation gives CASSHRTGQETQYF.